This TCR beta chain was sequenced during a study of blood T cell repertoires in COVID-19. As for the study in general: Material from acute and convalescent COVID-19 was sourced from the United States, Italy and Spain. Nucleic acid was either cDNA or gDNA, and it came from T cells, B-cell-depleted T cells, or PBMCs.

Original analysis: Scientists estimated how many nucleated cells there were by amplifying reference gene primers. Method: immunoSEQ multiplex PCR; TCRdb's copy keeps in-frame clones and lacks some. Clone size and the V and J calls come from that table; the DNA yielded D and trimming. The repertoire has 150,000 or so clones, roughly 80% of them found once; the top ten carry around 10%. The CDR3 has 14 amino acids. After removal of 5 bases from V and 0 bases from J, the junction contained 2 bases not matched to a gene. Germline V gene data show CDR1 as LNHDA and CDR2 as SQIVND (reference sequence). This clone occurred a few times. This same CDR3 is encoded by further DNA sequences in the sample. In Seattle, patients joined the study during active infection and were tracked longitudinally.

Input material: peripheral blood. This TCR was recovered from a woman aged 55-70 years with COVID-19, enrolled during active disease. V and J are TRBV19 and TRBJ1-1; TRBD1 matches 8 bases. The CDR3 protein is CASSEDRVNTEAFF. The DNA of the CDR3 is TGTGCCAGTAGTGAGGACAGGGTGAACACTGAAGCTTTCTTT.